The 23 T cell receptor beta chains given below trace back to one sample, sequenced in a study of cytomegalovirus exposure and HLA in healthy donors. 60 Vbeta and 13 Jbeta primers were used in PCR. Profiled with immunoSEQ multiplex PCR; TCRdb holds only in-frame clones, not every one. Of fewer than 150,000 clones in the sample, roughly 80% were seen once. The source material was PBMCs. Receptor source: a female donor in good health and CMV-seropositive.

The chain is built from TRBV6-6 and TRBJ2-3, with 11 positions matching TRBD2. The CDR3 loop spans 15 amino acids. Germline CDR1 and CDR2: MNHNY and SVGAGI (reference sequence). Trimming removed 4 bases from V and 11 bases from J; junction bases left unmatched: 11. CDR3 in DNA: TGTGCCAGCAGTTCCACCCGACTAGCGGGGTGGGGGCAGTATTTT. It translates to CASSSTRLAGWGQYF.

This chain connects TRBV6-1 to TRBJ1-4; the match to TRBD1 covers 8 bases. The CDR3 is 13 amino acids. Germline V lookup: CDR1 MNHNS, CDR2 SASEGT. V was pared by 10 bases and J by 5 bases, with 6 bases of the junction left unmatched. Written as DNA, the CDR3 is TGTGCCACCCTTAACAGGGGGAATGAAAAACTGTTTTTT. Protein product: CATLNRGNEKLFF.

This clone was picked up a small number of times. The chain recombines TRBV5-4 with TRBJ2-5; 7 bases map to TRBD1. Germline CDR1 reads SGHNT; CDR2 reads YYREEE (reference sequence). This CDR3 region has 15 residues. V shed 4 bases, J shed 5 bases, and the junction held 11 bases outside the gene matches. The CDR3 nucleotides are TGTGCCAGCAGCCAAGGACAGGTACGACACGAGACCCAGTACTTC. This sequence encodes CASSQGQVRHETQYF.

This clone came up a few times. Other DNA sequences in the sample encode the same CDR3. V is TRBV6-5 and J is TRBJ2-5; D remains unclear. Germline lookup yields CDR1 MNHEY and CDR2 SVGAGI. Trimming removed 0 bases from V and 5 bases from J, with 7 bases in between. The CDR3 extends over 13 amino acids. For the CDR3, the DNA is TGTGCCAGCAGTTACTCTCGCCGGGAGACCCAGTACTTC. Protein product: CASSYSRRETQYF.

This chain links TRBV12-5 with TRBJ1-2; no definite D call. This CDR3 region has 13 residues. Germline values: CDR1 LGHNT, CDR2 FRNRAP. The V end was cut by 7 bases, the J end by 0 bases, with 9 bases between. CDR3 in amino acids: CASAEGPNYGYTF. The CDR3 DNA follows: TGTGCTAGTGCTGAGGGCCCTAACTATGGCTACACCTTC.

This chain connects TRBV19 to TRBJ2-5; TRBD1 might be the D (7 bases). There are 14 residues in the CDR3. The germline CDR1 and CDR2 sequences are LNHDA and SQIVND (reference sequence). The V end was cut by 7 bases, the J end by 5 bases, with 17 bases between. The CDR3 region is CASKDPQGGETQYF. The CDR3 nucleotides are TGTGCCAGTAAGGACCCTCAGGGGGGCGAGACCCAGTACTTC. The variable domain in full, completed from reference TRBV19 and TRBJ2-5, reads DGGITQSPKYLFRKEGQNVTLSCEQNLNHDAMYWYRQDPGQGLRLIYYSQIVNDFQKGDIAEGYSVSREKKESFPLTVTSAQKNPTAFYLCASKDPQGGETQYFGPGTRLLVL.

The CDR3 sequence: CATGGQPQHF. The CDR3 DNA sequence: TGTGCCACCGGCGGGCAGCCCCAGCATTTT. The chain is built from TRBV19 and TRBJ1-5; no firm D call. V was shortened by 10 bases and J by 7 bases, with 8 bases between the two germline ends. Germline CDR1 reads LNHDA; CDR2 reads SQIVND (reference sequence). This CDR3 has 10 amino acids. Supplemented by reference TRBV19 and TRBJ1-5, the full variable domain reads DGGITQSPKYLFRKEGQNVTLSCEQNLNHDAMYWYRQDPGQGLRLIYYSQIVNDFQKGDIAEGYSVSREKKESFPLTVTSAQKNPTAFYLCATGGQPQHFGDGTRLSIL.

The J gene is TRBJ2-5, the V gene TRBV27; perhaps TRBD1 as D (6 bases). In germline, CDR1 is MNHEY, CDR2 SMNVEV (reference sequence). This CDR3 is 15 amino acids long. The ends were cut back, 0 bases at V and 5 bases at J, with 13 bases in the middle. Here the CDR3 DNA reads TGTGCCAGCAGTTTATCCTACAGGGTTGGGGAGACCCAGTACTTC. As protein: CASSLSYRVGETQYF.

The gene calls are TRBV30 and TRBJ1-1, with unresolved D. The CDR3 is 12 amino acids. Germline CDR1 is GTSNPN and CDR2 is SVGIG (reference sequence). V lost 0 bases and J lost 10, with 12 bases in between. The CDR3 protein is CAWSVVSAGAFF. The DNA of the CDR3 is TGTGCCTGGAGTGTCGTGTCAGCGGGAGCTTTCTTT.

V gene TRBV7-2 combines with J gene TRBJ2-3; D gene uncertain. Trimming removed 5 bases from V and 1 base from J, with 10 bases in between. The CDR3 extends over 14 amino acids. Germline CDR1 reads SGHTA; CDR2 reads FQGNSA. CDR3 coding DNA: TGTGCCAGCAGCCCCTTTGAGCGCACAGATACGCAGTATTTT. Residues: CASSPFERTDTQYF. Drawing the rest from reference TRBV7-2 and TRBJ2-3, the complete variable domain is GAGVSQSPSNKVTEKGKDVELRCDPISGHTALYWYRQSLGQGLEFLIYFQGNSAPDKSGLPSDRFSAERTGGSVSTLTIQRTQQEDSAVYLCASSPFERTDTQYFGPGTRLTVL.

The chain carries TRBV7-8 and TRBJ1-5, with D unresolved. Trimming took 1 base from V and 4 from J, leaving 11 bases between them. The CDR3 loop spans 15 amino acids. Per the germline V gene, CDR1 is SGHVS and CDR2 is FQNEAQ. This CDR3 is CASSLGSGGNQPQHF. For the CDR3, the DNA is TGTGCCAGCAGCTTAGGCTCGGGAGGGAATCAGCCCCAGCATTTT. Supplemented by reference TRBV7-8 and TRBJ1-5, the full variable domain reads GAGVSQSPRYKVAKRGQDVALRCDPISGHVSLFWYQQALGQGPEFLTYFQNEAQLDKSGLPSDRFFAERPEGSVSTLKIQRTQQEDSAVYLCASSLGSGGNQPQHFGDGTRLSIL.

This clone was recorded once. The CDR3 is CASSDRVWIQPQHF. In nucleotides, the CDR3 is TGTGCCAGCAGCGACAGGGTGTGGATTCAGCCCCAGCATTTT. The V and J genes are TRBV27 and TRBJ1-5; TRBD1 agrees at 7 bases. J was trimmed by 6 bases and V by 6 bases; bases with no gene match: 8. The V gene's germline CDR1 is MNHEY and CDR2 SMNVEV (reference sequence). The CDR3 consists of 14 residues.

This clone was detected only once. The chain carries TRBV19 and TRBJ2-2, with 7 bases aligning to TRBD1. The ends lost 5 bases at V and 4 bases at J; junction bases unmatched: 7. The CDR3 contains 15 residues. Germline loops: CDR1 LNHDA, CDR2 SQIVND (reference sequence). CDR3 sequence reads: CASSATGLTTGELFF. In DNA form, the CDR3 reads TGTGCCAGTAGTGCGACAGGGTTAACCACCGGGGAGCTGTTTTTT.

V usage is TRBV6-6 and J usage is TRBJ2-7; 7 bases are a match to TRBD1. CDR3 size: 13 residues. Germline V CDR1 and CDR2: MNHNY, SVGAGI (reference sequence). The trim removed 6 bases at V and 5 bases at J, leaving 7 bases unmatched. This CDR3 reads CASRGQVADEQYF. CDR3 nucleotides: TGTGCCAGCAGAGGACAGGTCGCCGACGAGCAGTACTTC.

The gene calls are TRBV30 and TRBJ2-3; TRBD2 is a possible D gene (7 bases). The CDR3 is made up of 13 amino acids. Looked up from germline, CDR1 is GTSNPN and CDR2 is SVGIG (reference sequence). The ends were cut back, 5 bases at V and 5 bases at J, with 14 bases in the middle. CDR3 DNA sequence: TGTGCCTGGCGAGGGGGGGGCCGAGATACGCAGTATTTT. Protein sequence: CAWRGGGRDTQYF.

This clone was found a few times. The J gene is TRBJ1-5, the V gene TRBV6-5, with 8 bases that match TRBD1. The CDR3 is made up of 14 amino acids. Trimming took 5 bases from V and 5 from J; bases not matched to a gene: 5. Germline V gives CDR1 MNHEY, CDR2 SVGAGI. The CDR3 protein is CASSLDRGYQPQHF. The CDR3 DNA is TGTGCCAGCAGTCTCGACAGGGGATATCAGCCCCAGCATTTT.

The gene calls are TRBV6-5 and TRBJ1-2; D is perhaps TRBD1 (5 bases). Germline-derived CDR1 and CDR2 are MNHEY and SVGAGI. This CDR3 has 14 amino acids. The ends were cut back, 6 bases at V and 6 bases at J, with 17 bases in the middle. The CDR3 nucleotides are TGTGCCAGCAGCATTGTTGGGGGGTCTAATGGCTACACCTTC. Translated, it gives CASSIVGGSNGYTF.

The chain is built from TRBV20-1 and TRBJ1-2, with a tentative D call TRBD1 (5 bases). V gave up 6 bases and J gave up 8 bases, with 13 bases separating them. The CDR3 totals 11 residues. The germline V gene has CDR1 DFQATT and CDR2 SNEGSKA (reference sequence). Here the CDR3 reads CSAATGDGYTF. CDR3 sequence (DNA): TGCAGTGCCGCCACGGGGGACGGCTACACCTTC.

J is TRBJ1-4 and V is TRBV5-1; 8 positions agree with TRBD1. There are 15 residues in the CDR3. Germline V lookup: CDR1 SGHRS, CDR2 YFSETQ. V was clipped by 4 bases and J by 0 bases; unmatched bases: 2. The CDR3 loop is CASSGTGSTNEKLFF. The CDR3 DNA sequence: TGCGCCAGCAGCGGGACAGGCTCAACTAATGAAAAACTGTTTTTT.

CDR3 coding DNA: TGTGCCAGCAGGGTCAGTGGCTCCTATAATTCACCCCTCCACTTT. As protein: CASRVSGSYNSPLHF. The rearrangement joins TRBV6-1 to TRBJ1-6; D gene unclear. The CDR3 spans 15 residues. The V gene lost 6 bases and the J gene lost 0 bases, with 9 bases spanning the gap. Germline loops: CDR1 MNHNS, CDR2 SASEGT.

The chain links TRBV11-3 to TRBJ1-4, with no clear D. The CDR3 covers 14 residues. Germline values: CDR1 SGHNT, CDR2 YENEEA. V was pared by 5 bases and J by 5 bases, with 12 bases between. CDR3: CASSPRVKNEKLFF. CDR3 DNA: TGTGCCAGCAGCCCGCGGGTGAAAAATGAAAAACTGTTTTTT.

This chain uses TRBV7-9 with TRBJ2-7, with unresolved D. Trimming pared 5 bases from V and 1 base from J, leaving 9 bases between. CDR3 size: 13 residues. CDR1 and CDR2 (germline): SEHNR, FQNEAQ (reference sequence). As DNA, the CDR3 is TGTGCCAGCAGCGTGACTCCTTCCTACGAGCAGTACTTC. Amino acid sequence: CASSVTPSYEQYF.

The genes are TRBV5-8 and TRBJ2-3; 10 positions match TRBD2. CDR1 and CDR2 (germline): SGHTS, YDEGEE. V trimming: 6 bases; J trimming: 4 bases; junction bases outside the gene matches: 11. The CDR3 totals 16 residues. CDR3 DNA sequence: TGTGCCAGCACCAGGTTAGCGGGGGGCCGCTCAGATACGCAGTATTTT. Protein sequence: CASTRLAGGRSDTQYF.